The 21 T cell receptor beta chains given below trace back to one sample, sequenced in a study of control samples from healthy donors and cancer patients. Data came from immunoSEQ multiplex PCR; TCRdb stores just in-frame clones and leaves some out. This sample has about 120,000 clones; around 88% occur once, and the top ten carry 3.4%. The specimen was blood. These receptors all come from a middle-aged man in good health.

The CDR3 DNA reads TGTGCCAGTTCTTTCGAAACCTATAATTCACCCCTCCACTTT. Its translation: CASSFETYNSPLHF. The chain recombines TRBV19 with TRBJ1-6; D uncertain. The CDR3 has 14 residues. Germline V gene sequence: CDR1 LNHDA, CDR2 SQIVND (reference sequence). V dropped 8 bases and J dropped 2 bases, with 10 bases sitting between them.

This chain joins TRBV6-5 and TRBJ1-5; tentatively, D is TRBD1 (6 bases). Trimming removed 6 bases at V and 2 bases at J, with 14 bases between. The CDR3 covers 15 residues. Germline V gene lookup returns CDR1 MNHEY and CDR2 SVGAGI. The CDR3 bases are TGTGCCAGCAGGAAGACAGGCTCGGGCAATCAGCCCCAGCATTTT. It is translated as CASRKTGSGNQPQHF.

The genes are TRBV24-1 and TRBJ2-1; D not resolved. Looked up from germline, CDR1 is KGHDR and CDR2 is SFDVKD. The V and J ends lost 1 base and 9 bases respectively, with 9 bases between them. The CDR3 runs to 13 residues. For the CDR3, the DNA is TGTGCCACCAGTGATTTAACCGTAGGTGAGCAGTTCTTC. It translates to CATSDLTVGEQFF.

The gene calls are TRBV30 and TRBJ1-3; possibly TRBD1 for D (5 bases). Per germline, CDR1 GTSNPN and CDR2 SVGIG (reference sequence). The CDR3 consists of 16 residues. V dropped 4 bases and J dropped 0 bases, with 16 bases sitting between them. CDR3 protein: CAWIPQGKYSGNTIYF. The CDR3 DNA follows: TGTGCCTGGATCCCCCAGGGAAAGTACTCTGGAAACACCATATATTTT. Combining the CDR3 with reference TRBV30 and TRBJ1-3 gives the whole variable domain SQTIHQWPATLVQPVGSPLSLECTVEGTSNPNLYWYRQAAGRGLQLLFYSVGIGQISSEVPQNLSASRPQDRQFILSSKKLLLSDSGFYLCAWIPQGKYSGNTIYFGEGSWLTVV.

This chain links TRBV30 with TRBJ2-4, with 9 bases matching TRBD1. Trimming cost V 0 bases and J 11 bases; bases outside gene matches: 2. The CDR3 length is 12 residues. Germline V gene lookup returns CDR1 GTSNPN and CDR2 SVGIG (reference sequence). CDR3 DNA: TGTGCCTGGAGTGTGGACAGGGGCCTTCAGTACTTC. This codes for CAWSVDRGLQYF.

This CDR3 reads CASSWGTGSYEQYF. DNA for the CDR3: TGTGCCAGCAGCTGGGGGACAGGCTCCTACGAGCAGTACTTC. This chain joins TRBV5-4 and TRBJ2-7; 8 bases align to TRBD1. Germline values: CDR1 SGHNT, CDR2 YYREEE (reference sequence). The CDR3 runs 14 residues. The V and J ends lost 3 bases and 0 bases, in that order; junction bases with no gene match: 2.

V is TRBV27 and J is TRBJ2-7; 8 bases fit TRBD1. V shed 6 bases, J shed 4 bases, and the junction held 17 bases outside the gene matches. The CDR3 has 17 residues. CDR1 is MNHEY, CDR2 SMNVEV, per germline (reference sequence). For the CDR3, the DNA is TGTGCCAGCAGCAAGGACAGGGTAAACTCGGTTAATTACGAGCAGTACTTC. Protein sequence: CASSKDRVNSVNYEQYF.

The rearrangement joins TRBV6-5 to TRBJ2-4, with 7 bases lining up with TRBD2. Germline assignment: CDR1 MNHEY and CDR2 SVGAGI. This CDR3 comprises 14 residues. J lost 1 base, V lost 8 bases, and 5 bases had no gene match. Here the CDR3 DNA reads TGTGCCAGCCTTGACGGGGGGGCCAAAAACATTCAGTACTTC. This codes for CASLDGGAKNIQYF.

For the CDR3, the DNA is TGCAGCGCCGAATGGGGCAGGACAAGGACCCAGTACTTC. Its protein is CSAEWGRTRTQYF. This sequence joins TRBV29-1 and TRBJ2-5, with D tentatively TRBD1 (5 bases). The CDR3 contains 13 residues. Trimming stripped 7 bases from V and 7 bases from J, with 19 bases between. Per the germline V gene, CDR1 is SQVTM and CDR2 is ANQGSEA. Drawing the rest from reference TRBV29-1 and TRBJ2-5, the complete variable domain is SAVISQKPSRDICQRGTSLTIQCQVDSQVTMMFWYRQQPGQSLTLIATANQGSEATYESGFVIDKFPISRPNLTFSTLTVSNMSPEDSSIYLCSAEWGRTRTQYFGPGTRLLVL.

The rearrangement links TRBV12-3 or TRBV12-4 to TRBJ2-1; 10 bases are shared with TRBD1. The CDR3 contains 13 residues. With V trimmed by 6 bases and J by 12 bases, 8 bases remained unmatched. This chain's CDR3 is CASSPNRDRGQFF. The CDR3 coding sequence is TGTGCCAGCAGCCCAAATCGGGACAGGGGGCAGTTCTTC.

The CDR3 region is CAWSVGGDQETQYF. Written as DNA, the CDR3 is TGTGCCTGGAGTGTAGGTGGAGACCAAGAGACCCAGTACTTC. This chain joins TRBV30 and TRBJ2-5; D is undetermined. Germline V gives CDR1 GTSNPN, CDR2 SVGIG (reference sequence). Trimming shortened V by 0 bases and J by 0 bases, and 8 bases separated the two germline ends. There are 14 residues in the CDR3. Full variable domain (remainder filled in from reference TRBV30 and TRBJ2-5): SQTIHQWPATLVQPVGSPLSLECTVEGTSNPNLYWYRQAAGRGLQLLFYSVGIGQISSEVPQNLSASRPQDRQFILSSKKLLLSDSGFYLCAWSVGGDQETQYFGPGTRLLVL.

Turning to this clone: The identical CDR3 is also encoded by other nucleotide sequences in the sample. The V call is TRBV6-5, the J call TRBJ1-2; D remains unclear. Germline CDR1 is MNHEY and CDR2 is SVGAGI. V was pared by 2 bases and J by 2 bases, with 6 bases between. The CDR3 length is 13 residues. CDR3 bases: TGTGCCAGCAGTTACCCGGGCAACTATGGCTACACCTTC. Its translation is CASSYPGNYGYTF.

The chain joins TRBV13 to TRBJ2-3, with D possibly called TRBD1 or TRBD2 (5 bases each). Germline CDR1 is PRHDT and CDR2 is FYEKMQ (reference sequence). V lost 5 bases, J lost 2 bases, and 14 bases lay in between. The CDR3 has 15 amino acids. CDR3 protein: CASSEPGPLTDTQYF. The DNA of the CDR3 is TGTGCCAGCAGCGAACCGGGACCACTCACAGATACGCAGTATTTT.

This clone turned up a few times. The chain couples TRBV14 to TRBJ1-4, with 7 positions matching TRBD1. V gave up 1 base and J gave up 12 bases; unmatched junction bases: 2. The CDR3 spans 12 residues. Germline CDR1 SGHDN, CDR2 FVKESK. The CDR3 sequence is CASSQVTGELFF. The CDR3 nucleotides are TGTGCCAGCAGCCAAGTAACAGGGGAACTGTTTTTT.

The CDR3 protein is CASSRQGAVGYTF. CDR3 nucleotides: TGTGCCAGCAGTCGACAGGGGGCAGTTGGCTACACCTTC. The rearrangement uses TRBV6-5 and TRBJ1-2; 10 bases are a match to TRBD1. Trimming removed 5 bases from V and 7 bases from J; junction bases left unmatched: 4. The CDR3 sequence is 13 residues long. Germline assignment: CDR1 MNHEY and CDR2 SVGAGI.

This chain links TRBV29-1 with TRBJ2-5; 7 bases align to TRBD2. V lost 7 bases, J lost 0 bases, and 8 bases stayed unmatched. Germline V lookup: CDR1 SQVTM, CDR2 ANQGSEA. The CDR3 length is 14 residues. Here the CDR3 reads CSATAGTNQETQYF. The CDR3 DNA reads as TGCAGCGCAACTGCCGGGACTAACCAAGAGACCCAGTACTTC. Complete variable domain (other parts from reference TRBV29-1 and TRBJ2-5): SAVISQKPSRDICQRGTSLTIQCQVDSQVTMMFWYRQQPGQSLTLIATANQGSEATYESGFVIDKFPISRPNLTFSTLTVSNMSPEDSSIYLCSATAGTNQETQYFGPGTRLLVL.

The chain employs TRBV5-1 and TRBJ1-2; 8 bases match TRBD1. There are 14 residues in the CDR3. Trimming removed 4 bases from V and 3 bases from J; junction bases left unmatched: 5. Germline CDR1 reads SGHRS; CDR2 reads YFSETQ. CDR3 in DNA: TGCGCCAGCAGCCCGGGGACAGGCCACTATGGCTACACCTTC. Translation gives CASSPGTGHYGYTF.

The DNA of the CDR3 is TGTGCCAGCAGCTTAGGGACAGGGTCTGAAGCTTTCTTT. Protein sequence: CASSLGTGSEAFF. The gene calls are TRBV7-7 and TRBJ1-1; 8 positions agree with TRBD1. The V gene's germline CDR1 is SSHAT and CDR2 FNYEAQ (reference sequence). This CDR3 comprises 13 residues. V trimming: 1 base; J trimming: 6 bases; junction bases outside the gene matches: 1.

This clone was detected only a few times. The CDR3, as DNA: TGTGCCACTCAGGGCGGAGGGGGGCCAGAGACCCAGTACTTC. Translated, it gives CATQGGGGPETQYF. The chain recombines TRBV2 with TRBJ2-5; tentatively, D is TRBD1 or TRBD2 (6 bases each). The V gene's germline CDR1 is SNHLY and CDR2 FYNNEI. The CDR3 contains 14 residues. The V end lost 10 bases, the J end lost 4 bases, and 19 bases lay between the germline ends.

The J gene is TRBJ2-3, the V gene TRBV5-8; no firm D call. The CDR3 runs to 13 residues. Trimming stripped 2 bases from V and 1 base from J, with 5 bases between. In germline, CDR1 is SGHTS, CDR2 YDEGEE. The CDR3 nucleotides read TGTGCCAGCAGCTTAATAGGCACAGATACGCAGTATTTT. Residues: CASSLIGTDTQYF.

The genes are TRBV14 and TRBJ1-4; 7 nucleotides line up with TRBD1. The CDR3 has 15 amino acids. J lost 14 bases, V lost 4 bases, and 16 bases had no gene match. CDR1 is SGHDN and CDR2 is FVKESK in the germline V gene. This chain's CDR3 is CASSLSGTVPLGLFF. The DNA of the CDR3 is TGTGCCAGCAGCCTCTCCGGGACAGTACCTTTAGGGCTGTTTTTT.